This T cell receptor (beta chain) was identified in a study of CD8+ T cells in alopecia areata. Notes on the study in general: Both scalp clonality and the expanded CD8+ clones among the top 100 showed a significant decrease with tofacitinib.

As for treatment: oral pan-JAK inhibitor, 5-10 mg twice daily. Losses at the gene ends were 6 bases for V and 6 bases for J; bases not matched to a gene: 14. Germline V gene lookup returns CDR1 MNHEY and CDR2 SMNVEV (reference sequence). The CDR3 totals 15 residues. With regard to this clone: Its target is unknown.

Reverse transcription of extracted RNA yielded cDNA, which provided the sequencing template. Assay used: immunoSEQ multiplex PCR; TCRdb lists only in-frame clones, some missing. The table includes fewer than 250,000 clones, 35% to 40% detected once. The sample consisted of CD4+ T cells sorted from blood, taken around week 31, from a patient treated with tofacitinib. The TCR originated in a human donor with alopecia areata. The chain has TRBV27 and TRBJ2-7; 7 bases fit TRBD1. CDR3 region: CASRLLGQLDSEQYF. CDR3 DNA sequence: TGTGCCAGCAGACTCTTGGGACAGCTGGACAGCGAGCAGTACTTC.